These 4 T cell receptor beta chains originate from one sample sequenced in a study of identical twins. TCRdb reanalysed the 5' RACE reads using MiXCR and keeps one entry per CDR3 protein. The table has 420,000 or so distinct CDR3 sequences, around 20% seen once. Sequences were obtained from naive T cells sorted from blood. Receptors were obtained from a man over 45 in good health.

This clonotype was seen ten or more times. J is TRBJ2-1 and V is TRBV6-4; no clear D gene. The length of the CDR3 is 12 residues. V lost 2 bases and J lost 10, with 9 bases in between. Per the germline V gene, CDR1 is MRHNA and CDR2 is SNTAGT. The CDR3 nucleotides are TGTGCCAGCAGTGACAGAGGCCAGGAGCAGTTCTTC. As protein: CASSDRGQEQFF.

This clonotype has just a few counts. The genes are TRBV12-3 or TRBV12-4 and TRBJ1-2; possible D gene TRBD1, 6 bases. Trimming took off 2 bases at V and 0 bases at J, with 10 bases between the two ends. This CDR3 contains 15 residues. This chain's CDR3 is CASSLRGQANYGYTF. CDR3 DNA sequence: TGTGCCAGCAGTTTAAGGGGACAAGCTAACTATGGCTACACCTTC.

Only a few counts were recorded for this clonotype. The chain combines TRBV21-1 with TRBJ2-7; the table assigns TRBD2, which was not confirmed against the DNA. TRBV21-1 is classified as a pseudogene. The CDR3 loop spans 15 amino acids. The CDR3 here is CASNGTSGGLYEQYF. The CDR3 DNA is TGTGCCAGCAATGGGACTAGCGGGGGCCTTTACGAGCAGTACTTC.

In its sample, this clonotype was seen many times. The chain has TRBV4-2 and TRBJ1-1; D gene ambiguous. From germline, CDR1 is LGHNA and CDR2 YNFKEQ. The CDR3 has 16 residues. V was shortened by 0 bases and J by 1 base, with 12 bases between the two germline ends. The CDR3 nucleotides are TGTGCCAGCAGCCAAGATCCTGCCCCGACGAACACTGAAGCTTTCTTT. The encoded protein is CASSQDPAPTNTEAFF.